This is a list of T cell receptor beta chains from one sample in a study of regulatory T cells in long-lasting Graves disease. TCRdb reanalysed the multiplex PCR reads using MiXCR and keeps one entry per CDR3 protein. Among under 800,000 distinct CDR3 sequences listed, about 15% were seen once. This same sample was also part of a study on T cells in Graves' hyperthyroidism and ophthalmopathy.

Sample: peripheral blood mononuclear cells (PBMCs), taken at new diagnosis, from a patient treated with antithyroid drugs. The receptors originated from a woman in her twenties or thirties with Graves disease. CDR3s include the opening cysteine and the closing phenylalanine or tryptophan. Each record gives: J gene, D gene, clone size, V gene, CDR3 protein, CDR3 DNA. D genes are given only for firm matches. Clone size is not always given. Where it is, it says once, few, many or a class for expanded clones.

>TRBJ2-7|NA|NA|TRBV20-1
CSARRDLLAYEQYF
TGCAGTGCTAGAAGGGACCTCCTAGCCTACGAGCAGTACTTC
>TRBJ2-1|NA|NA|TRBV7-9
CASSFAVATSANEQFF
TGTGCCAGCAGCTTCGCCGTCGCGACCTCGGCCAATGAGCAGTTCTTC
>TRBJ2-7|NA|NA|TRBV5-1
CASSPARGFLEQYF
TGCGCCAGCAGCCCAGCCCGGGGCTTTTTAGAGCAGTACTTC
>TRBJ2-1|TRBD1|few|TRBV6-5
CASSSQGRGRFNEQFF
TGTGCCAGCAGTTCTCAGGGCAGGGGGCGCTTCAATGAGCAGTTCTTC
>TRBJ2-7|TRBD1|many|TRBV11-2
CASSLGTGLHEQYF
TGTGCCAGCAGCCTCGGGACAGGGCTACACGAGCAGTACTTC
>TRBJ1-1|NA|few|TRBV20-1
CSARPLSNTEAFF
TGCAGTGCTCGCCCTCTAAGTAACACTGAAGCTTTCTTT
>TRBJ2-1|TRBD2|many|TRBV20-1
CSAGSGRDRFF
TGCAGTGCGGGTAGCGGGAGGGATCGGTTCTTC
>TRBJ2-2|NA|many|TRBV12-3/TRBV12-4
CASSFWAVNTGELFF
TGTGCCAGCAGTTTCTGGGCGGTAAACACCGGGGAGCTGTTTTTT
>TRBJ2-1|TRBD2|few|TRBV20-1
CSATSGVSSYNEQFF
TGCAGTGCTACCAGCGGGGTGAGCTCCTACAATGAGCAGTTCTTC
>TRBJ1-2|NA|many|TRBV20-1
CSAKSGGGYTF
TGCAGTGCTAAGTCTGGAGGTGGCTACACCTTC
>TRBJ2-5|NA|few|TRBV7-2
CASSLGSRGGKETQYF
TGTGCCAGCAGCTTAGGGTCTAGGGGGGGAAAAGAGACCCAGTACTTC
>TRBJ2-1|TRBD2|NA|TRBV20-1
CSARDGLAGGEQFF
TGCAGTGCTAGAGACGGACTAGCGGGAGGGGAGCAGTTCTTC
>TRBJ2-7|TRBD1|many|TRBV18
CASSPPGDRGSYEQYF
TGTGCCAGCTCACCACCCGGTGACAGGGGTTCCTACGAGCAGTACTTC
>TRBJ1-1|NA|many|TRBV11-3
CASSFAAQTEAFF
TGTGCCAGCAGCTTCGCGGCGCAAACTGAAGCTTTCTTT
>TRBJ2-3|NA|many|TRBV7-9
CASSPRATDTQYF
TGTGCCAGCAGCCCTAGGGCCACAGATACGCAGTATTTT
>TRBJ1-1|NA|many|TRBV5-1
CASSDTVLNTEAFF
TGCGCCAGCAGTGACACAGTCCTGAACACTGAAGCTTTCTTT
>TRBJ1-2|NA|many|TRBV29-1
CSVGDRTTNYGYTF
TGCAGCGTTGGAGACAGGACGACTAACTATGGCTACACCTTC
>TRBJ1-2|TRBD1|NA|TRBV9
CASSVAVGQVGHYGYTF
TGTGCCAGCAGCGTGGCGGTCGGACAGGTTGGACACTATGGCTACACCTTC
>TRBJ2-5|TRBD2|many|TRBV3-1
CASSQERERVETQYF
TGTGCCAGCAGCCAAGAGCGGGAGAGGGTTGAGACCCAGTACTTC
>TRBJ1-6|TRBD1|few|TRBV6-1
CASSAPQGARSPLHF
TGTGCCAGCAGTGCCCCACAGGGGGCACGTTCACCCCTCCACTTT
>TRBJ1-2|TRBD1|many|TRBV28
CASSGGQTLNYGYTF
TGTGCCAGCAGCGGGGGACAGACGCTGAACTATGGCTACACCTTC
>TRBJ2-1|TRBD1|many|TRBV6-1
CASSEARTGHNEQFF
TGTGCCAGCAGTGAAGCCCGGACAGGGCACAATGAGCAGTTCTTC
>TRBJ2-5|NA|NA|TRBV28
CASSIGGEETQYF
TGTGCCAGCAGCATTGGGGGCGAAGAGACCCAGTACTTC
>TRBJ1-2|TRBD1|NA|TRBV15
CATRPLLGQGGGYTF
TGTGCCACCAGACCCCTTCTGGGACAGGGAGGTGGCTACACCTTC
>TRBJ2-1|NA|many|TRBV7-8
CASSLGFPRGLSYNEQFF
TGTGCCAGCAGCTTAGGCTTTCCCAGGGGCCTCTCCTACAATGAGCAGTTCTTC
>TRBJ2-7|NA|many|TRBV15
CATSRGRGLGYEQYF
TGTGCCACCAGCAGAGGGAGAGGGTTAGGCTACGAGCAGTACTTC
>TRBJ2-5|TRBD2|NA|TRBV28
CASSLVGGGKQETQYF
TGTGCCAGCAGTTTAGTTGGCGGGGGAAAACAAGAGACCCAGTACTTC
>TRBJ2-7|TRBD1|NA|TRBV4-1
CASSQPDRAYEQYF
TGCGCCAGCAGCCAACCGGACAGGGCCTACGAGCAGTACTTC
>TRBJ2-1|NA|NA|TRBV5-1
CASSLGFRVSYNEQFF
TGCGCCAGCAGCTTGGGTTTTCGAGTCTCCTACAATGAGCAGTTCTTC
>TRBJ1-2|NA|NA|TRBV20-1
CSARAMAFRAGYTF
TGCAGTGCTAGAGCGATGGCGTTTAGGGCTGGCTACACCTTC
>TRBJ2-1|TRBD2|NA|TRBV11-2
CAGSLGGTSGRAQEFF
TGTGCCGGCAGCTTAGGGGGGACTAGCGGGAGGGCGCAGGAGTTCTTC
>TRBJ1-1|NA|many|TRBV5-1
CASSLQSAGLNTEAFF
TGCGCCAGCAGCTTGCAGTCGGCGGGCCTGAACACTGAAGCTTTCTTT
>TRBJ1-2|TRBD1|many|TRBV24-1
CATSEPGQNYGYTF
TGTGCCACCAGTGAACCGGGACAGAACTATGGCTACACCTTC
>TRBJ1-1|TRBD1|NA|TRBV5-1
CASSDDRARETEAFF
TGTGCCAGCAGCGACGACAGGGCAAGAGAGACTGAAGCTTTCTTT
>TRBJ1-1|NA|many|TRBV7-8
CASSSIGGQTNTEAFF
TGTGCCAGCAGCTCCATTGGCGGTCAGACAAACACTGAAGCTTTCTTT
>TRBJ2-3|TRBD2|few|TRBV19
CASSLLAGGVRPSTDTQYF
TGTGCCAGTAGTCTACTAGCGGGAGGTGTCCGCCCCAGCACAGATACGCAGTATTTT
>TRBJ1-2|NA|NA|TRBV6-2/TRBV6-3
CASSYRGGDYGYTF
TGTGCCAGCAGTTACAGGGGGGGAGACTATGGCTACACCTTC
>TRBJ1-1|TRBD1|NA|TRBV4-1
CASSRTTGKESEAFF
TGCGCCAGCAGCCGTACGACAGGGAAAGAGAGTGAAGCTTTCTTT
>TRBJ1-1|NA|NA|TRBV30
CAWSPEKRVGGTEAFF
TGTGCCTGGAGTCCGGAAAAAAGGGTAGGGGGCACTGAAGCTTTCTTT
>TRBJ1-1|TRBD1|NA|TRBV30
CAWRRRQGAYTEAFF
TGTGCCTGGAGGCGGAGACAGGGGGCGTACACTGAAGCTTTCTTT
>TRBJ2-7|NA|many|TRBV10-1
CASSAGQRAYEQYF
TGCGCCAGCAGCGCCGGTCAACGTGCCTACGAGCAGTACTTC
>TRBJ1-5|NA|many|TRBV7-2
CASSSKAGVQPQHF
TGTGCCAGCAGCTCAAAGGCAGGGGTGCAGCCCCAGCATTTT
>TRBJ1-4|TRBD1|NA|TRBV20-1
CSARDQRQGNEKLFF
TGCAGTGCTAGAGATCAGCGACAGGGGAATGAAAAACTGTTTTTT
>TRBJ1-2|NA|many|TRBV20-1
CSASFRGDYGYTF
TGCAGTGCTTCCTTCAGGGGTGACTATGGCTACACCTTC